This paragraph reports one T cell receptor (beta chain). No antigen is known for it. The sample is drawn from a study of shared clonotypes between healthy human individuals. Study-level information: Donors, aged 18 to 49, were two women and a few men. Researchers assigned three CD4 naive, three CD4 memory, two CD8 naive and one CD8 memory plate to each donor.

General study points: Donor clonotype sharing was expected to depend on sequencing depth.

V lost 0 bases to trimming and J lost 4 bases, with 8 bases between them. The germline gives CDR1 SGDLS, CDR2 YYNGEE. The CDR3 contains 14 residues. Per sorted-subset replicate PCR, input was roughly 220 ng DNA, representing about 30,000 T cell genomes. Method: immunoSEQ multiplex PCR; TCRdb's copy keeps in-frame clones and lacks some. The sample yields about 800,000 clones, about 96% seen once. Positively selected for CCR7, the CD45RO-negative cells used as naive CD8 cells excluded terminally differentiated effector memory CD45RA+ cells. The J gene is TRBJ1-3, the V gene TRBV9; D not certain. The sequenced sample was naive CD8+ T cells sorted from blood. This TCR came from a man aged 25 to 40 in good health. The CDR3 bases are TGTGCCAGCAGCGTAGAAGGGTACGGAAACACCATATATTTT. It yields the protein CASSVEGYGNTIYF.